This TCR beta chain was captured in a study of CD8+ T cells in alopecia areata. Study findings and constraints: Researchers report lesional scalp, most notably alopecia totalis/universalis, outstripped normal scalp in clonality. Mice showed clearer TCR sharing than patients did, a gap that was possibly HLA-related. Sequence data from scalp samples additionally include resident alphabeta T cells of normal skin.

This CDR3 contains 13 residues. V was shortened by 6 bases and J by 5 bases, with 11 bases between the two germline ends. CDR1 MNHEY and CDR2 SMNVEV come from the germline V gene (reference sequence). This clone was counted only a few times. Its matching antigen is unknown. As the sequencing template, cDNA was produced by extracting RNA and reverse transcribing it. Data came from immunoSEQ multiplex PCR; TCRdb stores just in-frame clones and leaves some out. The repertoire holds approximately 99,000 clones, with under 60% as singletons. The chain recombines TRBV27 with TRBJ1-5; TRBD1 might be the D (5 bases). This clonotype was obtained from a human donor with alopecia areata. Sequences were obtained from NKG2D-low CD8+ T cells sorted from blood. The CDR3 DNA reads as TGTGCCAGCAGCGGGATGACAGATCAGCCCCAGCATTTT. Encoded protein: CASSGMTDQPQHF.